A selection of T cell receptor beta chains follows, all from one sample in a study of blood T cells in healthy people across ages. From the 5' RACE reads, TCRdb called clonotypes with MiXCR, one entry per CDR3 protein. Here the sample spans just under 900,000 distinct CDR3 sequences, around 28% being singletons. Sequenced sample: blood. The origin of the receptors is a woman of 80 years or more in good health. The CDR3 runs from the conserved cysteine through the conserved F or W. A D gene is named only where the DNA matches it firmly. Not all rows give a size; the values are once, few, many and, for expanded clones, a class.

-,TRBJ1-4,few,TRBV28,TGTGCCAGCAGTTTACTTGGTACAGGGCGGGGAAAACTGTTTTTT,CASSLLGTGRGKLFF
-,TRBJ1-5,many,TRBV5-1,TGCGCCAGCAGCTTGGAAGGAACTCAGCCCCAGCATTTT,CASSLEGTQPQHF
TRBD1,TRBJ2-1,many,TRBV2,TGTGCCAGCAAACGGGGACAGCAGAATATCAATGAGCAGTTCTTC,CASKRGQQNINEQFF
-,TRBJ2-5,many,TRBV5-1,TGCGCCAGCAGCTTTACTGGACTCAAAGAGACCCAGTACTTC,CASSFTGLKETQYF
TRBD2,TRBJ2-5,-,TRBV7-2,TGTGCCAGCAGCCGAGCGGGGGGAGGAGAGACCCAGTACTTC,CASSRAGGGETQYF
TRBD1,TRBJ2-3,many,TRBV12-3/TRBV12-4,TGTGCCAGCAGAAAAAAGACAGGGATCATTAGCACAGATACGCAGTATTTT,CASRKKTGIISTDTQYF
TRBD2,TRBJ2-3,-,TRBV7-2,TGTGCCAGCAGCTTTAGCGGGATCGACACAGATACGCAGTATTTT,CASSFSGIDTDTQYF
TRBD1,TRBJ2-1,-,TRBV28,TGTGCCAGCAGGAGACAGGGGTCCTACAATGAGCAGTTCTTC,CASRRQGSYNEQFF
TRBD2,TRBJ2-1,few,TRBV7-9,TGTGCCAGCAGCGCCGCTAGCGGGGCCTACAATGAGCAGTTCTTC,CASSAASGAYNEQFF
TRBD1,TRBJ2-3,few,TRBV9,TGTGCCAGCAGCGTTACAGGGGGCCCAGATACGCAGTATTTT,CASSVTGGPDTQYF
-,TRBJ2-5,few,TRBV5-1,TGCGCCAGCAGCTTACGAGGGGGGGGCGAGGAGACCCAGTACTTC,CASSLRGGGEETQYF
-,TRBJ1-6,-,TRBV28,TGTGCCAGCATCGCAGGACCGTCCTTCTATAATTCACCCCTCCACTTT,CASIAGPSFYNSPLHF
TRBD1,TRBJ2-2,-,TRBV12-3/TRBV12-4,TGTGCCAGCAAGGAGACAGGGGCCGGGGAGCTGTTTTTT,CASKETGAGELFF
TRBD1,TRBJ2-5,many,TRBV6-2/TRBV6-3,TGTGCCAGCAGCCACGGACAGGGAGAGACCCAGTACTTC,CASSHGQGETQYF
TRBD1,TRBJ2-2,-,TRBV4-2,TGTGCCAGCAGCCAAGTCAGGGGGCGAGCCGGGGAGCTGTTTTTT,CASSQVRGRAGELFF
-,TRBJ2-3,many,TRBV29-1,TGCAGCGTTGAAGTCCAGACAGATACGCAGTATTTT,CSVEVQTDTQYF
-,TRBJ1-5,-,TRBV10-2,TGCGCCAGCAGTGTCGGAAGGGGAACAAATCAGCCCCAGCATTTT,CASSVGRGTNQPQHF
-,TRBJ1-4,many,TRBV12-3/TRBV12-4,TGTGCCAGCAGTTTGGGTAGAGAAAAACTGTTTTTT,CASSLGREKLFF
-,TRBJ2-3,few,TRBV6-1,TGTGCCAGCAAAGGGGACACAGGTACGCAGTATTTT,CASKGDTGTQYF
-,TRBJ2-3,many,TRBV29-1,TGCAGCGTTGAAGAACAGATCCCCACAGATACGCAGTATTTT,CSVEEQIPTDTQYF
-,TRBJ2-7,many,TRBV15,TGTGCCACCAGCAGAGACACGACAGACTACGAGCAGTACTTC,CATSRDTTDYEQYF
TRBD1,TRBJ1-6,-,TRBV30,TGTGCCTGGAGTATCCGGGACAGAAGAAATTCACCCCTCCACTTT,CAWSIRDRRNSPLHF
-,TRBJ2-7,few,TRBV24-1,TGTGCCACCAGGAGCTCCTACGAGCAGTACTTC,CATRSSYEQYF
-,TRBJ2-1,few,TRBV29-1,TGCAGCGCTAGAGCAGCGGCCTACAATGAGCAGTTCTTC,CSARAAAYNEQFF
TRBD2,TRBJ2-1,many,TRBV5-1,TGCGCCAGCAGCTTTGGGCGGGGGATCCATGAGCAGTTCTTC,CASSFGRGIHEQFF
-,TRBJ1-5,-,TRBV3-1,TGTGCCAGCAGCCATGGGGCAGGTCAGCCCCAGCATTTT,CASSHGAGQPQHF
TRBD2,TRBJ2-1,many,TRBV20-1,TGCAGACCTAGCGGGGGGGCCGGCAATGAGCAGTTCTTC,CRPSGGAGNEQFF